This TCR beta chain was captured in a study of patients and donors after allogeneic stem cell transplantation. MiXCR was run by TCRdb on the RT-PCR reads, yielding one entry per CDR3 protein. The data contain hundreds of thousands of distinct CDR3 sequences, around 16% of them singletons. This clonotype came up a few times. Germline CDR1 reads LNHNV; CDR2 reads YYDKDF (reference sequence). The CDR3 spans 13 residues. Between the trimmed V and J ends, which lost 0 bases and 8 bases, there was a span of 9 bases. Sequencing used blood, either unsorted or a sorted T cell fraction (not recorded which). The chain links TRBV15 to TRBJ2-3; D unclear. The TCR was taken from a human donor who was either an allogeneic HSCT recipient or a stem cell or donor lymphocyte infusion donor (not recorded which). It is not recorded whose cells these are; they may come from a transplant donor. The CDR3 protein is CATSRDYQSTQYF. The CDR3 DNA follows: TGTGCCACCAGCAGAGATTATCAAAGTACGCAGTATTTT.